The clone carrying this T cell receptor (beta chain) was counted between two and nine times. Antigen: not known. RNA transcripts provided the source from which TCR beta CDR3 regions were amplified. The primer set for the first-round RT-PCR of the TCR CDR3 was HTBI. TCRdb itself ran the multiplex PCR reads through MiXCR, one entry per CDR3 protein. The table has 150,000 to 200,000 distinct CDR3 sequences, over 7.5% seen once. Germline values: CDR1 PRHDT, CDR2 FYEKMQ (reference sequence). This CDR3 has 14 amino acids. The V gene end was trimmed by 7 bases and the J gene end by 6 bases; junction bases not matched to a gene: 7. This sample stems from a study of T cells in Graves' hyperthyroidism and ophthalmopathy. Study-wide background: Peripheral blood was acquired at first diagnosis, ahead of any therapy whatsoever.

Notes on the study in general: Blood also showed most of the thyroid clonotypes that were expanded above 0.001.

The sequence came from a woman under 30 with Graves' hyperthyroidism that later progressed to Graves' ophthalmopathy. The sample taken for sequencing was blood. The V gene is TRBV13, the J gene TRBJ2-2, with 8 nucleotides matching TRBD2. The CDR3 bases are TGTGCCAGCAAGCCGGGACTAGAATCCGGGGAGCTGTTTTTT. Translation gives CASKPGLESGELFF.